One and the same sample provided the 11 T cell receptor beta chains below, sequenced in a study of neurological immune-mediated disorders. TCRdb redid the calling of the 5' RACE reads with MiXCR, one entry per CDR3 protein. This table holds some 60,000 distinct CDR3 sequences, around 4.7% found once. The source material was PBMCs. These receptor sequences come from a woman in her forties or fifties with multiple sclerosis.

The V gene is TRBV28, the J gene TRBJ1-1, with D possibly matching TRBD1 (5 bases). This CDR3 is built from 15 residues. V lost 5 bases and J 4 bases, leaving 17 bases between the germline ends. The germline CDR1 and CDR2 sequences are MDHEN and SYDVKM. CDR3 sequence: CASSQPQGDPTEAFF. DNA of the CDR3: TGTGCCAGCAGTCAACCTCAAGGGGACCCCACTGAAGCTTTCTTT. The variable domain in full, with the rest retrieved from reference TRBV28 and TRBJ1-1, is DVKVTQSSRYLVKRTGEKVFLECVQDMDHENMFWYRQDPGLGLRLIYFSYDVKMKEKGDIPEGYSVSREKKERFSLILESASTNQTSMYLCASSQPQGDPTEAFFGQGTRLTVV.

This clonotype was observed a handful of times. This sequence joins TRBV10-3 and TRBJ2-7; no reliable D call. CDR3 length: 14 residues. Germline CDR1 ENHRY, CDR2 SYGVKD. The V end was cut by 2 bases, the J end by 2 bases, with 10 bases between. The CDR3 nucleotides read TGTGCCATCAGTGAGCCATCCCGAGCCTACGAGCAGTACTTC. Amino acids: CAISEPSRAYEQYF.

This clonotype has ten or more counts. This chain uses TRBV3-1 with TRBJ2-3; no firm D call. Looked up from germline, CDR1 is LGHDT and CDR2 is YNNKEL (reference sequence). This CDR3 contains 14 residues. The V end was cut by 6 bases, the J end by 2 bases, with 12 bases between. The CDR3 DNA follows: TGTGCCAGCAGACGTGCGGACCCCACAGATACGCAGTATTTT. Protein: CASRRADPTDTQYF.

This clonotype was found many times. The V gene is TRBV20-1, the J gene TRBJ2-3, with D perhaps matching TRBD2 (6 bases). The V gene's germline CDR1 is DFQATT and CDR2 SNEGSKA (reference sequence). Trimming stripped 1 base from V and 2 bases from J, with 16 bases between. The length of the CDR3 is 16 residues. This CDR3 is CSARAPERGFTDTQYF. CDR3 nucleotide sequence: TGCAGTGCTAGAGCACCCGAACGGGGGTTCACAGATACGCAGTATTTT.

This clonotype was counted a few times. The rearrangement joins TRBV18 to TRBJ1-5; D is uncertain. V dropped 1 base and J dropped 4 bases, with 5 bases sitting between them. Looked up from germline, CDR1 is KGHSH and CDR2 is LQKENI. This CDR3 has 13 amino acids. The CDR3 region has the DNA TGTGCCAGCTCACCACTTGAGAATCAGCCCCAGCATTTT. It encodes CASSPLENQPQHF.

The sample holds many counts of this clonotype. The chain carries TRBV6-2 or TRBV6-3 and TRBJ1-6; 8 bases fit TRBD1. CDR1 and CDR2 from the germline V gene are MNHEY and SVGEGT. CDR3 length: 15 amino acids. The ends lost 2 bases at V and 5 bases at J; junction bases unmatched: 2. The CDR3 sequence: CASSYRTGNNSPLHF. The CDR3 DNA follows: TGTGCCAGCAGTTACCGGACAGGGAATAATTCACCCCTCCACTTT.

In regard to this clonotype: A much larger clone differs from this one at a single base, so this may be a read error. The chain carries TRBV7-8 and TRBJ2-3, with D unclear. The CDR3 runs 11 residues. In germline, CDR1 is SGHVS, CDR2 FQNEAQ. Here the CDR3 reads CVSRSTDTQYF. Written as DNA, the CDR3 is TGTGTCAGCAGGAGCACAGATACGCAGTATTTT.

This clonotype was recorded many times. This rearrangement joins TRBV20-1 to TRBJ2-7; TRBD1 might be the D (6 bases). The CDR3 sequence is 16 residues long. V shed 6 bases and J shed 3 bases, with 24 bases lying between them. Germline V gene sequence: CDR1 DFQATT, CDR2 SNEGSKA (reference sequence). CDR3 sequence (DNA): TGCAGTGCATCGACAGGAGGAATTTTAGAGGGCTACGAGCAGTACTTC. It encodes CSASTGGILEGYEQYF.

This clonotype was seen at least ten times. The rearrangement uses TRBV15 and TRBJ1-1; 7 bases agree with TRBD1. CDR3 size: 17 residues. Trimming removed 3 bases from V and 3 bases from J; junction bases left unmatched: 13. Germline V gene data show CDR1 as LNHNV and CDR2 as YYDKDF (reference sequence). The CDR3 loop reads CATSRILTGASYTEAFF. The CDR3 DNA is TGTGCCACCAGCAGGATCCTCACAGGGGCCAGCTACACTGAAGCTTTCTTT.

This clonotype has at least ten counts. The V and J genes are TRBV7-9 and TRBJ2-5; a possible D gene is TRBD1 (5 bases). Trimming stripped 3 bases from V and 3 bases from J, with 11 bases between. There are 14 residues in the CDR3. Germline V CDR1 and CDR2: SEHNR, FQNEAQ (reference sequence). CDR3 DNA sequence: TGTGCCAGCAGCTTTCCGGGCAGGGAAGAGACCCAGTACTTC. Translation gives CASSFPGREETQYF.

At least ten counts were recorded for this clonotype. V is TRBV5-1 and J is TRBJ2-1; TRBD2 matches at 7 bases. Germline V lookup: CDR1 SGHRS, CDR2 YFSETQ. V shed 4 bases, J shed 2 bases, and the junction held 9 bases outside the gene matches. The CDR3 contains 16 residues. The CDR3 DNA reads TGCGCCAGCAGCGCCCTGGGAGCGGGGACCTACAATGAGCAGTTCTTC. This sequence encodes CASSALGAGTYNEQFF.